This TCR beta chain was observed in a study of T cells in Graves' hyperthyroidism and ophthalmopathy. Study summary: Peripheral blood was collected at initial diagnosis, before any treatment.

This clonotype was recorded at least ten times. It was RNA transcripts that yielded the amplified TCR beta CDR3 regions. A first-round RT-PCR of the TCR CDR3 used the HTBI primer set. One entry per CDR3 protein results from TCRdb running MiXCR on the multiplex PCR reads. The table includes approximately 560,000 distinct CDR3 sequences, more than 15% detected once. Input material: blood. The clonotype originates from a woman aged 25 to 45 with Graves' hyperthyroidism.

CDR3 sequence reads: CASSYASYNEQFF. DNA for the CDR3: TGTGCCAGCAGCTACGCCTCCTACAATGAGCAGTTCTTC. The V gene is TRBV11-2, the J gene TRBJ2-1; no clear D. This CDR3 has 13 amino acids. Germline-derived CDR1 and CDR2 are SGHAT and FQNNGV. V was clipped by 4 bases and J by 0 bases, with 4 bases between them.